This T cell receptor (beta chain) was retrieved from a study of blood T cells in healthy people across ages. General study points: PBMCs left unsorted prevented a conclusive naive versus antigen-experienced comparison. When one million T cells were used, diversity estimates were thought to be underestimates. Naive CD4+ cells and diversity were both higher in long-lived donors than in aged donors.

For the second PCR, which ran for about 7 to 11 cycles, a sample-barcoded 5' primer and a J-beta primer mix were used. Researchers report that each sample yielded at least 2.5 million CDR3-containing paired-end reads. MiXCR was run by TCRdb on the 5' RACE reads, yielding one entry per CDR3 protein. The sample lists more than 1,400,000 distinct CDR3 sequences, 42% occurring once. A remark on this clonotype: The antigen is undetermined.

The germline gives CDR1 DFQATT, CDR2 SNEGSKA (reference sequence). This CDR3 comprises 15 residues. The trim removed 4 bases at V and 0 bases at J, leaving 4 bases unmatched. The rearrangement links TRBV20-1 to TRBJ1-5, with 9 bases identical to TRBD1. Sequenced material: blood. The sequence was collected from a woman aged 18-35 years in good health. Written as DNA, the CDR3 is TGCAGTGCTACCGGGACAGGGCTTAGCAATCAGCCCCAGCATTTT. It encodes CSATGTGLSNQPQHF.